This entry concerns a single T cell receptor (beta chain). Its target is not known. This sample was included in a study of T cell repertoires in aging, cancer and after chemotherapy. TCR beta rearrangements were amplified from peripheral blood genomic DNA. Study-level findings and limits: Untreated cancer patients had significantly lower blood TCR diversity than age-matched healthy donors. These repertoire data do not allow conclusions about immunological memory after chemotherapy. In cancer patients, declining TCR diversity with age involved lost richness and lost evenness. Median generation probability rose over the chemotherapy interval in each cancer cohort, suggesting rebound thymic output.

TRB rearrangements spanning V, D and J were amplified using mixed TRB-A/B primers. MiXCR, run by TCRdb on the multiplex PCR reads, gives a single entry per CDR3 protein. This sample has about 5,800 distinct CDR3 sequences, with 23% found just once. This sequence was found in a human donor with a blood cancer. Material for sequencing was blood.

The CDR3 region is CASSSQGRGDYGYTF. The CDR3 nucleotides are TGTGCCAGCAGTTCCCAGGGGCGGGGGGACTATGGCTACACCTTC. The V and J genes are TRBV12-3 or TRBV12-4 and TRBJ1-2; tentative D call: TRBD1 (6 bases). Trimming took 4 bases from V and 3 from J, leaving 15 bases between them. This CDR3 is 15 amino acids long.